This T cell receptor beta chain emerged from a study of CD8+CD57+ T cells in acquired aplastic anemia (dated by TCRdb to between 2017 and 2018). The study in broad terms: A mean of approximately 3 ug of DNA, ranging from roughly 0.2 to 27.4 ug, was extracted from sorted CD4+ and CD8+ cells. Mean read counts for healthy donor samples were approximately 10 million for CD4+ cells and roughly 12 million for CD8+ cells.

Here is what the overall study found, with its caveats: Around 30 CD8+ CDR3 sequences were found to be shared between patients and controls, but these sequences appeared to be highly expressed in patients and within the immunodominant clones of the patients. Between patients and healthy controls, no significant difference in CD8+ Simpson's diversity was found (P=0.060).

This clonotype occurred many times. The antigen it binds to is not known. The record has no base qualities; no much larger clone is one base away. Counted from cysteine to phenylalanine, this CDR3 has 17 amino acids. Kept here is only the CDR3 DNA, which spans 51 bases and is read in frame from base 1. From the germline V gene, CDR1 is ENHRY and CDR2 is SYGVKD. Here V drops 2 bases and J drops 2 bases, and the junction holds 5 bases not matched to any gene. The study deep-sequenced TCR repertoires of sorted CD4+ and CD8+ blood T cells from severe aplastic anemia patients and healthy subjects. Ficoll-Paque density gradient centrifugation was used to isolate peripheral blood mononuclear cells. Before DNA was extracted, CD4+ and CD8+ T cells were sorted using either FACS or magnetic beads. TCR beta VDJ combination and CDR3 sequence profiling used genomic DNA as the template. TCR repertoire sequencing was run on an Illumina HiSeq 2000. As for the authors' bioinformatics: Repertoires were assessed using TRBV/TRBJ rearrangement plots, CDR3 size and DJ length profiles, and Simpson's diversity index. The most abundant DNA sequence in the deep sequencing data was taken as the immunodominant clone. CDR3 amino acid sequences were screened for sharing across subjects and compared with published repertoires and the VDJdb database. The public reads were quality trimmed at Q25 with fastp and then assembled into clones with MiXCR by TCRdb, keeping productive beta chains. Duplicate CDR3 protein sequences are folded into a single record with the most common DNA and genes. Here the V and J calls rest on TCRdb's processing, not on the authors' analysis. In this sample the table shows approximately 200,000 distinct CDR3 sequences, approximately 60% of which occur a single time. The ten largest account for around 28% of the sample.

The origin of this receptor is a human donor in good health. The sequenced sample was sorted CD4+, CD8+, or CD8+CD57+ T cells (not recorded which) from PBMCs. The rearrangement joined TRBV10-3 to TRBJ2-3, with 12 central nucleotides matching TRBD2. The DNA reads TGTGCCATCAGTGAGCCGACTAGCGGGGGAAACACAGATACGCAGTATTTT. This encodes CAISEPTSGGNTDTQYF.